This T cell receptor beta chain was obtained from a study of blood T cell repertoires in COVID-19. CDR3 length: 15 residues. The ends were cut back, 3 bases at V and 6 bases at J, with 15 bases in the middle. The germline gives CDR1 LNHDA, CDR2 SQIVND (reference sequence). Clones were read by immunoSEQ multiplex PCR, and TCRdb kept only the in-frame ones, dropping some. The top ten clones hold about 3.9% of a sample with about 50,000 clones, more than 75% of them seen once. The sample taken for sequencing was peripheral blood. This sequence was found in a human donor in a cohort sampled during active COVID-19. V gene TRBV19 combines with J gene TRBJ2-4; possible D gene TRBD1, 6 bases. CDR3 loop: CASSIAVGRGNIQYF. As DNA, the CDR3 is TGTGCCAGTAGTATTGCTGTCGGCAGGGGAAACATTCAGTACTTC.